The clone carrying this T cell receptor (beta chain) is a singleton in its sample. Its antigen is as yet unknown. The data were taken from a study of B cell selection in AIRE deficiency. Study-level results: In TCRBV usage, CDR3 length and diversity, patient Tconv and Treg cells matched healthy donors. Around 33% of healthy-donor shared Treg TCRbeta sequences appeared in patient Tconv cells. CDR3s were shorter in shared Treg sequences, reflecting few non-templated nucleotide insertions.

Some clones are missing from TCRdb's copy, which holds only in-frame ones; the method was immunoSEQ multiplex PCR. Of around 20,000 clones in the sample, about 94% are singletons; the top ten hold roughly 2%. Regulatory T cells were sorted as CD4+CD25hiCD127low/negative cells. This CDR3 comprises 14 residues. The V gene's germline CDR1 is SGHNT and CDR2 YENEEA. The ends were cut back, 5 bases at V and 5 bases at J, with 15 bases in the middle. The TCR comes from a human donor with AIRE deficiency. Sequenced: Tregs sorted from PBMCs. This chain links TRBV11-3 with TRBJ2-5, with D possibly matching TRBD2 (6 bases). CDR3 DNA: TGTGCCAGCAGCCCTGGCCGGGAGCCCGAGACCCAGTACTTC. Its protein is CASSPGREPETQYF.